A single sample gave rise to the 20 T cell receptor beta chains below, sequenced in a study of control samples from healthy donors and cancer patients. Repertoires were generated with immunoSEQ multiplex PCR, while TCRdb's copy carries only in-frame clones and drops some. The sample contains 50,000 to 70,000 clones, more than 95% of which appear only once. The material sequenced was blood. The receptor source for this set is a woman in her late teens or twenties in good health.

This chain connects TRBV5-1 to TRBJ2-3; 8 nucleotides agree with TRBD2. The length of the CDR3 is 16 residues. Trimming at V came to 3 bases and at J to 4 bases, leaving 10 bases not matched to a gene. CDR1 and CDR2 from the germline V gene are SGHRS and YFSETQ. DNA of the CDR3: TGCGCCAGCAGCTCCATTGGCGGGGGGCCTTCAGATACGCAGTATTTT. This sequence encodes CASSSIGGGPSDTQYF.

This chain joins TRBV12-3 or TRBV12-4 and TRBJ1-2; D ambiguous. V was shortened by 3 bases and J by 8 bases, with 13 bases between the two germline ends. This CDR3 is 13 amino acids long. The CDR3 sequence: CASSLYGVDGYTF. The DNA of the CDR3 is TGTGCCAGCAGTTTGTACGGGGTAGACGGCTACACCTTC.

The rearrangement joins TRBV19 to TRBJ2-3, with D perhaps matching TRBD1 (6 bases). Germline CDR1 is LNHDA and CDR2 is SQIVND (reference sequence). CDR3 length equals 14 residues. Trimming pared 9 bases from V and 2 bases from J, leaving 15 bases between. As DNA, the CDR3 is TGTGCCAGCAAGGACAGCTTCTTCACAGATACGCAGTATTTT. Translation gives CASKDSFFTDTQYF.

The J gene is TRBJ2-7, the V gene TRBV3-1 (or the pseudogene TRBV3-2); TRBD1 matches at 8 bases. The CDR3 is 13 amino acids. CDR1 and CDR2 from the germline V gene are LGHDT and YNNKEL (reference sequence). After removal of 5 bases from V and 3 bases from J, the junction contained 3 bases not matched to a gene. CDR3 DNA: TGTGCCAGCAGCTACGGACAGGGCTACGAGCAGTACTTC. Translated: CASSYGQGYEQYF.

This chain uses TRBV27 with TRBJ1-1; D gene ambiguous. The V gene's germline CDR1 is MNHEY and CDR2 SMNVEV (reference sequence). V lost 2 bases, J lost 1 base, and 14 bases lay in between. The CDR3 sequence is 16 residues long. The CDR3, as DNA: TGTGCCAGCAGTTTACGCCTCGGTTTGGAGAACACTGAAGCTTTCTTT. Protein sequence: CASSLRLGLENTEAFF.

This sequence joins TRBV6-2 or TRBV6-3 and TRBJ2-1; a weak D match, TRBD2 (6 bases). Germline assignment: CDR1 MNHEY and CDR2 SVGEGT. The length of the CDR3 is 14 residues. Trimming shortened V by 5 bases and J by 7 bases, and 15 bases separated the two germline ends. CDR3 sequence: CASSRTPGGNEQFF. CDR3 in DNA: TGTGCCAGCAGTCGAACTCCTGGGGGGAATGAGCAGTTCTTC.

This clone showed up just once. The chain combines TRBV6-4 with TRBJ2-2; D remains unclear. Trimming stripped 0 bases from V and 6 bases from J, with 5 bases between. The CDR3 is 13 residues long. CDR1 MRHNA and CDR2 SNTAGT come from the germline V gene. The CDR3 loop is CASSDSSAGELFF. The CDR3 DNA sequence: TGTGCCAGCAGTGACTCGAGTGCCGGGGAGCTGTTTTTT.

V and J are TRBV19 and TRBJ1-2, with 9 bases that match TRBD1. This CDR3 contains 14 residues. Trimming at V came to 6 bases and at J to 3 bases, leaving 5 bases not matched to a gene. Per the germline V gene, CDR1 is LNHDA and CDR2 is SQIVND (reference sequence). The CDR3 reads CASRTWDRDYGYTF. The CDR3 DNA reads as TGTGCCAGTAGAACTTGGGACAGGGACTATGGCTACACCTTC.

The chain links TRBV6-5 to TRBJ1-5; D is uncertain. Per the germline V gene, CDR1 is MNHEY and CDR2 is SVGAGI. The CDR3 is 14 amino acids. V was shortened by 6 bases and J by 2 bases, with 11 bases between the two germline ends. CDR3 residues: CASRPGSGNQPQHF. Written as DNA, the CDR3 is TGTGCCAGCAGACCCGGAAGCGGCAATCAGCCCCAGCATTTT.

J is TRBJ2-6 and V is TRBV29-1, with D perhaps matching TRBD1 (6 bases). This CDR3 is 13 amino acids long. V dropped 4 bases and J dropped 6 bases, with 10 bases sitting between them. CDR1 SQVTM and CDR2 ANQGSEA come from the germline V gene. The CDR3 loop reads CSVVTGTANVLTF. The CDR3 DNA is TGCAGCGTTGTCACAGGGACGGCCAACGTCCTGACTTTC.

The chain combines TRBV3-1 (or the pseudogene TRBV3-2) with TRBJ1-6, with 7 bases lining up with TRBD1. The V gene's germline CDR1 is LGHDT and CDR2 YNNKEL (reference sequence). Trimming cost V 4 bases and J 4 bases; bases outside gene matches: 4. The CDR3 totals 15 residues. The CDR3 region has the DNA TGTGCCAGCAGCCTCACGGGACAGTATAATTCACCCCTCCACTTT. Its protein product is CASSLTGQYNSPLHF.

This clone was counted a single time. The chain links TRBV5-4 to TRBJ1-2, with TRBD1 matching 7 bases. Germline V gene data show CDR1 as SGHNT and CDR2 as YYREEE (reference sequence). The CDR3 extends over 14 amino acids. Trimming at V came to 3 bases and at J to 4 bases, leaving 6 bases not matched to a gene. The CDR3 protein is CASSSGQVGYGYTF. The CDR3 DNA is TGTGCCAGCAGCTCTGGACAGGTGGGCTATGGCTACACCTTC.

V gene TRBV7-2 combines with J gene TRBJ1-5; D is undetermined. Germline CDR1 SGHTA, CDR2 FQGNSA. V gave up 3 bases and J gave up 7 bases, with 7 bases separating them. The CDR3 runs to 12 residues. The CDR3 reads CASSLTGQPQHF. For the CDR3, the DNA is TGTGCCAGCAGCTTGACGGGGCAGCCCCAGCATTTT.

CDR3 protein: CASSPRGAGGQDTQYF. The DNA of the CDR3 is TGTGCCAGCAGCCCCCGGGGAGCGGGGGGGCAAGATACGCAGTATTTT. The rearrangement uses TRBV11-3 and TRBJ2-3; 10 bases line up with TRBD2. V shed 5 bases and J 5 bases; nucleotides not matched to a gene: 10. Germline V lookup: CDR1 SGHNT, CDR2 YENEEA. The CDR3 loop spans 16 amino acids.

The chain is built from TRBV5-4 and TRBJ2-1; maybe TRBD1 (6 bases). Trimming stripped 4 bases from V and 6 bases from J, with 26 bases between. CDR1 is SGHNT and CDR2 is YYREEE in the germline V gene (reference sequence). The CDR3 covers 18 residues. The CDR3 nucleotides read TGTGCCAGCAGCCCCCGGCGCCGGGACATCCCGACTACCAATGAGCAGTTCTTC. Protein: CASSPRRRDIPTTNEQFF.

The J gene is TRBJ1-2, the V gene TRBV6-2 or TRBV6-3; D unclear. V was clipped by 2 bases and J by 7 bases, with 17 bases between them. CDR3 length: 15 residues. Germline CDR1 reads MNHEY; CDR2 reads SVGEGT. The CDR3 DNA is TGTGCCAGCAGTTACGACGGCCCAAGCCTACCTGGCTACACCTTC. This sequence encodes CASSYDGPSLPGYTF.

The gene calls are TRBV7-9 and TRBJ1-1, with D possibly matching TRBD1 (5 bases). With 4 bases removed from V and 4 bases from J, the gap between germline ends came to 13 bases. CDR1 is SEHNR, CDR2 FQNEAQ, per germline (reference sequence). The CDR3 is 14 amino acids. CDR3 DNA sequence: TGTGCCAGCAGCTACCGGGACGGCGTCACTGAAGCTTTCTTT. This codes for CASSYRDGVTEAFF.

The chain combines TRBV4-1 with TRBJ2-5; D remains unclear. Germline V CDR1 and CDR2: MGHRA, YSYEKL. With 4 bases removed from V and 3 bases from J, the gap between germline ends came to 9 bases. The CDR3 is made up of 13 amino acids. The CDR3 loop is CASSLSLKETQYF. The CDR3 DNA is TGCGCCAGCAGCCTAAGCCTTAAAGAGACCCAGTACTTC.

This chain's CDR3 is CASSLSSGGGETQYF. The CDR3 DNA is TGCGCCAGCAGCTTGAGTAGCGGGGGTGGGGAGACCCAGTACTTC. The V gene is TRBV5-1, the J gene TRBJ2-5, with 9 bases lining up with TRBD2. The CDR3 is 15 amino acids. V shed 1 base, J shed 5 bases, and the junction held 6 bases outside the gene matches. Germline assignment: CDR1 SGHRS and CDR2 YFSETQ.

The V and J genes are TRBV28 and TRBJ1-4; 8 bases map to TRBD1. The junction had 5 bases not matched to a gene; V was cut back by 6 bases and J by 8 bases. Germline CDR1 reads MDHEN; CDR2 reads SYDVKM. CDR3 length equals 13 residues. CDR3 nucleotides: TGTGCCAGCAGGGGGACAGGAGACGAAAAACTGTTTTTT. Protein: CASRGTGDEKLFF. Filled out from reference TRBV28 and TRBJ1-4, the complete variable domain reads DVKVTQSSRYLVKRTGEKVFLECVQDMDHENMFWYRQDPGLGLRLIYFSYDVKMKEKGDIPEGYSVSREKKERFSLILESASTNQTSMYLCASRGTGDEKLFFGSGTQLSVL.